These 23 T cell receptor beta chains were all obtained from the same sample, sequenced in a study of blood T cell repertoires in COVID-19. TCRdb keeps only in-frame clones here, not all; method: immunoSEQ multiplex PCR. The sample holds about 200,000 clones, more than 70% seen once. The sample consisted of peripheral blood. Source of these receptors: a man aged 50-59 years with COVID-19, enrolled during active disease.

The gene calls are TRBV5-4 and TRBJ1-1; 11 bases align to TRBD1. The V segment lost 4 bases and the J segment 5 bases; nucleotides outside the gene matches: 7. Germline CDR1 and CDR2: SGHNT and YYREEE (reference sequence). The length of the CDR3 is 15 residues. CDR3 coding DNA: TGTGCCAGCAGCAGACCCGGGACAGGGGGGACTGAAGCTTTCTTT. This encodes CASSRPGTGGTEAFF.

For the CDR3, the DNA is TGTGCCAGCAGCCAACTTTACTATGGCTACACCTTC. It codes for CASSQLYYGYTF. J is TRBJ1-2 and V is TRBV28; D unclear. Looked up from germline, CDR1 is MDHEN and CDR2 is SYDVKM. CDR3 length: 12 residues. The ends were cut back, 6 bases at V and 3 bases at J, with 8 bases in the middle.

The chain recombines TRBV7-8 with TRBJ2-3; 13 nucleotides align to TRBD2. This CDR3 contains 16 residues. The junction had 7 bases not matched to a gene; V was cut back by 6 bases and J by 4 bases. The germline V gene has CDR1 SGHVS and CDR2 FQNEAQ. The CDR3 nucleotides are TGTGCCAGCAGTCAAGGACTAGCGGGGGCCTCAGATACGCAGTATTTT. It encodes CASSQGLAGASDTQYF.

This clone was observed once. This rearrangement joins TRBV4-1 to TRBJ2-2; possible D gene TRBD2, 5 bases. Germline V gene sequence: CDR1 MGHRA, CDR2 YSYEKL. The CDR3 spans 16 residues. Trimming cost V 4 bases and J 6 bases, with 18 bases left between them. The CDR3 nucleotides are TGCGCCAGCAGCCGCCTCGGGGATAGTATCGCCGGGGAGCTGTTTTTT. Its protein product is CASSRLGDSIAGELFF.

A single count supports this clone. V gene TRBV7-2 combines with J gene TRBJ2-5; D is unclear. V was shortened by 2 bases and J by 5 bases, with 12 bases between the two germline ends. CDR3 size: 14 residues. Germline V gene lookup returns CDR1 SGHTA and CDR2 FQGNSA. CDR3 coding DNA: TGTGCCAGCAGCTTAACCAGGCCCCCGGAGACCCAGTACTTC. Its protein product is CASSLTRPPETQYF. The full variable domain, completed using reference TRBV7-2 and TRBJ2-5, is GAGVSQSPSNKVTEKGKDVELRCDPISGHTALYWYRQSLGQGLEFLIYFQGNSAPDKSGLPSDRFSAERTGGSVSTLTIQRTQQEDSAVYLCASSLTRPPETQYFGPGTRLLVL.

This clone turned up a few times. The V call is TRBV19, the J call TRBJ2-7; 7 nucleotides agree with TRBD1. From germline, CDR1 is LNHDA and CDR2 SQIVND (reference sequence). V gave up 4 bases and J gave up 7 bases; unmatched junction bases: 10. The CDR3 runs 14 residues. The DNA for the CDR3 is TGTGCCAGTAGTACGACAGGGATTGGAATAGAGCAGTACTTC. As protein: CASSTTGIGIEQYF.

The V call is TRBV5-4, the J call TRBJ1-1; D is possibly TRBD1 (5 bases). The germline V gene has CDR1 SGHNT and CDR2 YYREEE (reference sequence). The ends were cut back, 4 bases at V and 1 base at J, with 17 bases in the middle. This CDR3 has 16 residues. The CDR3 loop reads CASSPRGGAPNTEAFF. The DNA of the CDR3 is TGTGCCAGCAGCCCGCGCGGAGGGGCTCCGAACACTGAAGCTTTCTTT.

The chain carries TRBV7-9 and TRBJ2-7; D might be TRBD1 (5 bases). The CDR3 sequence is 14 residues long. V was shortened by 1 base and J by 5 bases, with 12 bases between the two germline ends. CDR1 and CDR2 from the germline V gene are SEHNR and FQNEAQ (reference sequence). The CDR3 protein is CASSLGTVGDEQYF. CDR3 nucleotides: TGTGCCAGCAGCTTAGGGACGGTAGGGGACGAGCAGTACTTC.

This clone was detected a few times. The chain carries TRBV6-5 and TRBJ1-2; tentatively, D is TRBD1 (6 bases). From germline, CDR1 is MNHEY and CDR2 SVGAGI. The CDR3 loop spans 15 amino acids. V was pared by 0 bases and J by 2 bases, with 10 bases between. This CDR3 reads CASSYSGTHNYGYTF. For the CDR3, the DNA is TGTGCCAGCAGTTACTCCGGGACACACAACTATGGCTACACCTTC.

This chain connects TRBV7-2 to TRBJ2-7, with 9 nucleotides matching TRBD1. Losses at the gene ends were 1 base for V and 3 bases for J; bases not matched to a gene: 7. CDR3 length equals 16 residues. Germline V CDR1 and CDR2: SGHTA, FQGNSA. The CDR3 sequence is CASSLGGTGIIYEQYF. The DNA for the CDR3 is TGTGCCAGCAGCTTAGGGGGGACAGGGATTATCTACGAGCAGTACTTC.

This rearrangement joins TRBV30 to TRBJ2-2; 9 positions match TRBD2. This CDR3 has 14 amino acids. CDR1 GTSNPN and CDR2 SVGIG come from the germline V gene (reference sequence). Trimming cost V 2 bases and J 7 bases; bases outside gene matches: 5. The CDR3 DNA is TGTGCCTGGAGTCGGTTAGCGGGAGTCGGGGAGCTGTTTTTT. Protein: CAWSRLAGVGELFF.

This clone was recorded a few times. The genes are TRBV7-8 and TRBJ2-7, with a tentative D call TRBD1 (6 bases). The CDR3 sequence is 16 residues long. Germline CDR1 is SGHVS and CDR2 is FQNEAQ. The V end lost 1 base, the J end lost 4 bases, and 17 bases lay between the germline ends. The CDR3 is CASSLETGRNLYEQYF. CDR3 DNA: TGTGCCAGCAGCTTAGAAACAGGGCGGAATCTTTACGAGCAGTACTTC.

The chain joins TRBV7-9 to TRBJ1-5, with D unresolved. The germline V gene encodes CDR1 SEHNR and CDR2 FQNEAQ (reference sequence). The CDR3 sequence is 13 residues long. V dropped 4 bases and J dropped 5 bases, with 9 bases sitting between them. The CDR3 reads CASSSGSHQPQHF. The CDR3 DNA reads TGTGCCAGCAGCTCCGGGTCCCATCAGCCCCAGCATTTT.

The table lists this clone with a few counts. The chain is built from TRBV7-9 and TRBJ2-1; D is perhaps TRBD1 (6 bases). The germline V gene has CDR1 SEHNR and CDR2 FQNEAQ (reference sequence). The length of the CDR3 is 15 residues. V was clipped by 1 base and J by 0 bases, with 7 bases between them. DNA of the CDR3: TGTGCCAGCAGCTTAGGAGGGGGCTCCTACAATGAGCAGTTCTTC. This sequence encodes CASSLGGGSYNEQFF. The whole variable domain, remainder taken from reference TRBV7-9 and TRBJ2-1, is DTGVSQNPRHKITKRGQNVTFRCDPISEHNRLYWYRQTLGQGPEFLTYFQNEAQLEKSRLLSDRFSAERPKGSFSTLEIQRTEQGDSAMYLCASSLGGGSYNEQFFGPGTRLTVL.

The chain couples TRBV15 to TRBJ1-6; weak D call: TRBD1 (5 bases). The CDR3 totals 14 residues. Trimming left V 0 bases short and J 9 bases short, with 9 bases between. Germline assignment: CDR1 LNHNV and CDR2 YYDKDF (reference sequence). Here the CDR3 reads CATSREGVGSPLHF. As DNA, the CDR3 is TGTGCCACCAGCAGAGAAGGGGTTGGTTCACCCCTCCACTTT.

The chain carries TRBV3-1 (or the pseudogene TRBV3-2) and TRBJ1-3; D remains unclear. V was cut by 4 bases and J by 14 bases, with 15 bases left in between. From germline, CDR1 is LGHDT and CDR2 YNNKEL (reference sequence). This CDR3 has 12 amino acids. The CDR3 loop is CASSLGPLPLYF. CDR3 bases: TGTGCCAGCAGCCTGGGCCCACTCCCCTTATATTTT.

The chain combines TRBV5-6 with TRBJ2-1; possibly TRBD2 for D (6 bases). The CDR3 sequence is 16 residues long. Germline V lookup: CDR1 SGHDT, CDR2 YYEEEE. Trimming left V 0 bases short and J 7 bases short, with 17 bases between. DNA for the CDR3: TGTGCCAGCAGCTTGGTGGTAGCGGATTTTCAGAATGAGCAGTTCTTC. This codes for CASSLVVADFQNEQFF.

The genes are TRBV9 and TRBJ2-7; 8 bases are shared with TRBD2. CDR1 SGDLS and CDR2 YYNGEE come from the germline V gene. The trim removed 0 bases at V and 2 bases at J, leaving 13 bases unmatched. The CDR3 is 18 amino acids. The CDR3 nucleotides are TGTGCCAGCAGCGTAGGGCCCGTGAGCGGGGGAGCACCCTACGAGCAGTACTTC. This translates into CASSVGPVSGGAPYEQYF.

The J gene is TRBJ2-7, the V gene TRBV7-8; 7 positions agree with TRBD2. Germline CDR1 is SGHVS and CDR2 is FQNEAQ. Trimming at V came to 7 bases and at J to 4 bases, leaving 10 bases not matched to a gene. The CDR3 has 14 residues. The DNA for the CDR3 is TGTGCCAGCATCGAGCGGGGAGGGACGTACGAGCAGTACTTC. Protein sequence: CASIERGGTYEQYF.

The chain links TRBV7-8 to TRBJ2-7; 13 bases map to TRBD2. This CDR3 is 19 amino acids long. CDR1 is SGHVS and CDR2 is FQNEAQ in the germline V gene. V dropped 3 bases and J dropped 0; count of bases not matched to a gene: 11. The CDR3 DNA is TGTGCCAGCAGCTTCACCGGGACTAGCGGGGCATCTTTCTCCTACGAGCAGTACTTC. Translating gives CASSFTGTSGASFSYEQYF.

This sequence joins TRBV7-8 and TRBJ2-7; the D gene is possibly TRBD2 (6 bases). V shed 1 base and J shed 1 base, with 11 bases lying between them. CDR3 length: 15 residues. Per germline, CDR1 SGHVS and CDR2 FQNEAQ. CDR3 protein: CASSLDGGLSYEQYF. DNA for the CDR3: TGTGCCAGCAGCTTAGATGGGGGGTTATCCTACGAGCAGTACTTC.

This chain links TRBV5-1 with TRBJ2-7; tentatively, D is TRBD1 (5 bases). CDR1 is SGHRS, CDR2 YFSETQ, per germline. The CDR3 consists of 15 residues. V lost 2 bases and J lost 3, with 15 bases in between. The CDR3 coding sequence is TGCGCCAGCAGCTTCGGGCACCTAGACAGCTACGAGCAGTACTTC. Translated: CASSFGHLDSYEQYF.

The chain combines TRBV6-5 with TRBJ2-7, with TRBD1 matching 7 bases. Trimming at V came to 2 bases and at J to 5 bases, leaving 9 bases not matched to a gene. The CDR3 runs to 15 residues. Germline CDR1 is MNHEY and CDR2 is SVGAGI. The CDR3: CASSYIVKGANEQYF. Written as DNA, the CDR3 is TGTGCCAGCAGTTACATTGTTAAGGGGGCTAACGAGCAGTACTTC.